The entry below gives a single T cell receptor (beta chain) sequence along with its context. Per germline, CDR1 SGHNT and CDR2 YENEEA. J gave up 6 bases and V 3 bases, and 12 bases lay outside the gene matches. The CDR3 has 17 residues. The sample originates from a study of T cell responses to AZD1222 COVID-19 vaccine. The table came from immunoSEQ multiplex PCR; TCRdb's copy has only in-frame clones and leaves some out. The sample includes 83,000 or so clones, 85% to 90% seen only once; the top ten take under 5%. J is TRBJ2-1 and V is TRBV11-3; 9 bases agree with TRBD1. This sequence was found in an adult in good health. Sequenced material: peripheral blood, taken on day 0 of MenACWY control vaccination. The CDR3 is CASSFSSGTGILNEQFF. CDR3 sequence (DNA): TGTGCCAGCAGCTTTTCTTCCGGGACAGGGATCCTCAATGAGCAGTTCTTC.